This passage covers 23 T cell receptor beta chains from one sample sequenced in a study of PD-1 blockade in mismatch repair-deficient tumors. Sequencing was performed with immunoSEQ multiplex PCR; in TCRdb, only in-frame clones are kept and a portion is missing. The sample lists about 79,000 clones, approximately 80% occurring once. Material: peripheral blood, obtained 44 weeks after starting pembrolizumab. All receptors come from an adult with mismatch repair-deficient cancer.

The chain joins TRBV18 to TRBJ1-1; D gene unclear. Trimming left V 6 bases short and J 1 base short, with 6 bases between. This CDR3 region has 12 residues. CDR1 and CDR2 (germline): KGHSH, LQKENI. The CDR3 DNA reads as TGTGCCAGCTCCCTCGGGAACACTGAAGCTTTCTTT. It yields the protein CASSLGNTEAFF.

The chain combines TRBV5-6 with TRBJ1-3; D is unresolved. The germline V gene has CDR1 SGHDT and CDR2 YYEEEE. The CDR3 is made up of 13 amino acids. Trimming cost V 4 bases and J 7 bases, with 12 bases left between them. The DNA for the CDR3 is TGTGCCAGCAGCCAGAATCAAAGGAACACCATATATTTT. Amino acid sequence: CASSQNQRNTIYF.

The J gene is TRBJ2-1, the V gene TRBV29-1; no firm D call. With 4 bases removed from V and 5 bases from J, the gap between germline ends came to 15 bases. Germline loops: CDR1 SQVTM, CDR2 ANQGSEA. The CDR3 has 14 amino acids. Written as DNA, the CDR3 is TGCAGCGTTGTAAACACGAGGATAAACAATGAGCAGTTCTTC. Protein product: CSVVNTRINNEQFF.

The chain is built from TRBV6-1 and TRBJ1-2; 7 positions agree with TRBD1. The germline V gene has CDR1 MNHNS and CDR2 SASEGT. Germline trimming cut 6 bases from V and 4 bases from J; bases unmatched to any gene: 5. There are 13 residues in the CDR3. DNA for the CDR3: TGTGCCAGCAGGAGGACAGGTCCCTATGGCTACACCTTC. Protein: CASRRTGPYGYTF.

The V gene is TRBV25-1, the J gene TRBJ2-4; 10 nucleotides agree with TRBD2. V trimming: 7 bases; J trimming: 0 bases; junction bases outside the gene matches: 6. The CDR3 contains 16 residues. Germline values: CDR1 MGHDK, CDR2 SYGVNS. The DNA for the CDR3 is TGTGCCAGCAAGTTCAAGCGGGAGGGAGCCAAAAACATTCAGTACTTC. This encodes CASKFKREGAKNIQYF.

CDR3 sequence reads: CASRKIGGLETQYF. The CDR3 DNA follows: TGTGCCAGCAGGAAAATTGGGGGCTTGGAGACCCAGTACTTC. The chain couples TRBV7-9 to TRBJ2-5; possible D gene TRBD1, 6 bases. Germline V gene lookup returns CDR1 SEHNR and CDR2 FQNEAQ (reference sequence). The ends were cut back, 6 bases at V and 5 bases at J, with 16 bases in the middle. This CDR3 has 14 amino acids. Filled out from reference TRBV7-9 and TRBJ2-5, the complete variable domain reads DTGVSQNPRHKITKRGQNVTFRCDPISEHNRLYWYRQTLGQGPEFLTYFQNEAQLEKSRLLSDRFSAERPKGSFSTLEIQRTEQGDSAMYLCASRKIGGLETQYFGPGTRLLVL.

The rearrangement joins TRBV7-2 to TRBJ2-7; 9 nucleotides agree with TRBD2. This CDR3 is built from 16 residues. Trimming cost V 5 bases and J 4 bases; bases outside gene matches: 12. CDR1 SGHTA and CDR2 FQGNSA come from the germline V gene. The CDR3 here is CASSLPGGLAGYEQYF. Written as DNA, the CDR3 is TGTGCCAGCAGCCTCCCCGGGGGGCTAGCGGGATACGAGCAGTACTTC.

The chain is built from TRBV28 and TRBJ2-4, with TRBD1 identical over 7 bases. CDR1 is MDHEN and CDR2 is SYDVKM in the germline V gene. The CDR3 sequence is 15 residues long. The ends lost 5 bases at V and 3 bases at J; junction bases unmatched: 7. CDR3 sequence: CASSPPGTDKNIQYF. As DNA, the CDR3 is TGTGCCAGCAGTCCGCCCGGGACAGACAAAAACATTCAGTACTTC. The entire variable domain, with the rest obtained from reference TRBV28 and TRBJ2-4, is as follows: DVKVTQSSRYLVKRTGEKVFLECVQDMDHENMFWYRQDPGLGLRLIYFSYDVKMKEKGDIPEGYSVSREKKERFSLILESASTNQTSMYLCASSPPGTDKNIQYFGAGTRLSVL.

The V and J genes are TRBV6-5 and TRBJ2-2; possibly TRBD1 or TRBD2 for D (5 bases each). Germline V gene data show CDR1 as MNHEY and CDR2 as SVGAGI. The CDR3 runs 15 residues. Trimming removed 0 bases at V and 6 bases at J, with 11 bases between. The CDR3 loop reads CASSYSGGVAGELFF. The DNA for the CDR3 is TGTGCCAGCAGTTACTCTGGGGGAGTGGCCGGGGAGCTGTTTTTT.

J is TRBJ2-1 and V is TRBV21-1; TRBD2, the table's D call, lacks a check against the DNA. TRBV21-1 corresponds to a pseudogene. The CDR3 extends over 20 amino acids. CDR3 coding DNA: TGTGCCAGCAGCAAATTCCGCCTGGGGACTGATACTAATAACTACAATGAGCAGTTCTTC. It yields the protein CASSKFRLGTDTNNYNEQFF.

The CDR3 DNA reads as TGTGCCAGCAGCACGGGGACCGGGACAGGGGTCGGCGAGCAGTACTTC. This encodes CASSTGTGTGVGEQYF. The V and J genes are TRBV6-6 and TRBJ2-7, with 10 bases matching TRBD1. Trimming cost V 6 bases and J 6 bases; bases outside gene matches: 14. The length of the CDR3 is 16 residues. Germline CDR1 reads MNHNY; CDR2 reads SVGAGI (reference sequence).

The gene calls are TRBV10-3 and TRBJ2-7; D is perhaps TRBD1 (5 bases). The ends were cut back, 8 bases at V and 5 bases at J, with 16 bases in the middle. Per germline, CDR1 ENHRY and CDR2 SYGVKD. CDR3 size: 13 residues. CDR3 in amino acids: CAIQKGEPDEQYF. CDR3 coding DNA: TGTGCCATCCAAAAAGGGGAACCGGACGAGCAGTACTTC.

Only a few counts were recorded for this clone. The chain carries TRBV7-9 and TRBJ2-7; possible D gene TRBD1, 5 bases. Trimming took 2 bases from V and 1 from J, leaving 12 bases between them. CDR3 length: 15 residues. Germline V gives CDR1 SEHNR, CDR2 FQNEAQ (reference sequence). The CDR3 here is CASSLWAGSSYEQYF. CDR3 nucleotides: TGTGCCAGCAGCTTATGGGCAGGGTCATCCTACGAGCAGTACTTC.

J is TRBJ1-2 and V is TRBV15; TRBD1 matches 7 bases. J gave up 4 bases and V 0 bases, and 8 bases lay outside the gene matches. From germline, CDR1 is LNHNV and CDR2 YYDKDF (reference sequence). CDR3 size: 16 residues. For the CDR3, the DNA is TGTGCCACCAGCAGAGATAAGGGGGCTGGCCTCTATGGCTACACCTTC. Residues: CATSRDKGAGLYGYTF.

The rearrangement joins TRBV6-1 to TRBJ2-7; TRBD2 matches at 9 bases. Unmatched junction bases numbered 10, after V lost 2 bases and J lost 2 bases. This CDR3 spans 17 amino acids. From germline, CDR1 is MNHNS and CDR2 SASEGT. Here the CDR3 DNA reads TGTGCCAGCAGTGAATGGGGGTTAGCGGGAGAACCCTACGAGCAGTACTTC. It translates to CASSEWGLAGEPYEQYF.

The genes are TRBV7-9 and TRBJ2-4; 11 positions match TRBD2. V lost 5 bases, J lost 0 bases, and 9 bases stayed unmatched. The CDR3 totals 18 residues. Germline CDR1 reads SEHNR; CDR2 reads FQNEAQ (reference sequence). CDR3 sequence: CASSPASGRYTAKNIQYF. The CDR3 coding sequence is TGTGCCAGCAGCCCGGCTAGCGGGAGGTATACAGCCAAAAACATTCAGTACTTC.

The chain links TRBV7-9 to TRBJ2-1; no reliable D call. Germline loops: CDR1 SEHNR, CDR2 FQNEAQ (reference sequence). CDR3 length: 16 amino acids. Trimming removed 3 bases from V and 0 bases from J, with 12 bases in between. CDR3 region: CASSFLRPGSYNEQFF. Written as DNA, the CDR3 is TGTGCCAGCAGCTTCCTTCGACCCGGCTCCTACAATGAGCAGTTCTTC.

CDR3: CASSRSGRTDTQYF. The CDR3, as DNA: TGTGCCAGCAGTCGTAGCGGGAGGACAGATACGCAGTATTTT. V gene TRBV5-4 combines with J gene TRBJ2-3; 10 bases line up with TRBD2. The CDR3 is 14 residues long. Germline V CDR1 and CDR2: SGHNT, YYREEE (reference sequence). J was trimmed by 3 bases and V by 5 bases; bases with no gene match: 3.

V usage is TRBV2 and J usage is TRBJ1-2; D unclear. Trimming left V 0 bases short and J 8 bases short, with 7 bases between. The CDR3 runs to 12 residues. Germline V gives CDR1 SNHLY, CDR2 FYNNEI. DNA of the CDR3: TGTGCCAGCAGTGAAGCGCTTCAGGGCTACACCTTC. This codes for CASSEALQGYTF.

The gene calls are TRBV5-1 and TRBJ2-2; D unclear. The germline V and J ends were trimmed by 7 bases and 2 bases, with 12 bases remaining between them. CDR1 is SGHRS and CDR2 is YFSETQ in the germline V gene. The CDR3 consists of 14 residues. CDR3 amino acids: CASGTTVNTGELFF. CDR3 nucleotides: TGCGCCAGCGGAACGACGGTAAACACCGGGGAGCTGTTTTTT.

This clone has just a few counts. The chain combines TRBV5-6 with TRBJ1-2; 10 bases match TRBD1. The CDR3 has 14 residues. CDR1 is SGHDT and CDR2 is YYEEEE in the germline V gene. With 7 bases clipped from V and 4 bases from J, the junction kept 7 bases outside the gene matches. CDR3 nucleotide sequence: TGTGCCAGCCGAGACAGGGGGCGCACCTATGGCTACACCTTC. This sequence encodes CASRDRGRTYGYTF.

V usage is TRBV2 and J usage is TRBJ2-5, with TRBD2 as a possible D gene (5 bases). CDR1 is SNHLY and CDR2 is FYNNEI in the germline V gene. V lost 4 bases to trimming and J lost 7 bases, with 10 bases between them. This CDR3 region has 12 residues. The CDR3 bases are TGTGCCAGCAGTGCCGGGGTGGCGACCCAGTACTTC. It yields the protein CASSAGVATQYF. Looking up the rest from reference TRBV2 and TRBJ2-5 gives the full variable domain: EPEVTQTPSHQVTQMGQEVILRCVPISNHLYFYWYRQILGQKVEFLVSFYNNEISEKSEIFDDQFSVERPDGSNFTLKIRSTKLEDSAMYFCASSAGVATQYFGPGTRLLVL.

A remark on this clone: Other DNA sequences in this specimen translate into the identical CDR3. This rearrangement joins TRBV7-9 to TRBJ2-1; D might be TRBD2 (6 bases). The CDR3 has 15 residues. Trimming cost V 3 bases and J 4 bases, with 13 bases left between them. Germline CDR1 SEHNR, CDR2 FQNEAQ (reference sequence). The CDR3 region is CASSFTGDPYNEQFF. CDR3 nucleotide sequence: TGTGCCAGCAGCTTTACGGGGGATCCTTACAATGAGCAGTTCTTC.